This TCR beta chain was documented in a study of blood T cell repertoires in COVID-19. Study-wide context: From T cells, B-cell-depleted T cells, or PBMCs came the material, which was cDNA or gDNA.

V was clipped by 6 bases and J by 5 bases, with 8 bases between them. This CDR3 region has 12 residues. Germline loops: CDR1 SNHLY, CDR2 FYNNEI. Profiled with immunoSEQ multiplex PCR; TCRdb holds only in-frame clones, not every one. This sample has roughly 250,000 clones, with approximately 90% found just once. The specimen was peripheral blood. The J gene is TRBJ1-5, the V gene TRBV2; D is undetermined. The TCR comes from a woman aged 35 to 49 who had recovered from COVID-19. CDR3: CASRPDDQPQHF. CDR3 bases: TGTGCCAGCAGACCAGATGATCAGCCCCAGCATTTT.